This T cell receptor (beta chain) was identified in a study of T cells in Graves' hyperthyroidism and ophthalmopathy. The study's findings and limits: Model predictions of ophthalmopathy came a median approximately 6.8 months before onset.

TCR beta CDR3 region amplification was performed from RNA transcripts. In the first-round RT-PCR of the TCR CDR3, the HTBI primer set was used. TCRdb passed the multiplex PCR reads through MiXCR, listing each CDR3 protein once. This table holds 560,000 or so distinct CDR3 sequences, around 42% found once. The study defined stable Graves' hyperthyroidism as no ophthalmopathy progression within 18 months. The sample holds a few counts of this clonotype. Its matching antigen is unknown. Germline CDR1 reads LNHNV; CDR2 reads YYDKDF (reference sequence). Trimming removed 0 bases at V and 0 bases at J, with 15 bases between. This CDR3 is built from 17 residues.

This receptor was obtained from a woman between 18 and 30 years old with Graves' hyperthyroidism. The sample comprised peripheral blood or thyroid tissue (not recorded which). The chain couples TRBV15 to TRBJ2-7; D is uncertain. Written as DNA, the CDR3 is TGTGCCACCAGCAGAGAGGGGATCTATTCCCCCTCCTACGAGCAGTACTTC. Translation: CATSREGIYSPSYEQYF. Full variable domain (rest looked up from reference TRBV15 and TRBJ2-7): DAMVIQNPRYQVTQFGKPVTLSCSQTLNHNVMYWYQQKSSQAPKLLFHYYDKDFNNEADTPDNFQSRRPNTSFCFLDIRSPGLGDTAMYLCATSREGIYSPSYEQYFGPGTRLTVT.